A selection of T cell receptor beta chains follows, all from one sample in a study of blood T cell repertoires in COVID-19. Here immunoSEQ multiplex PCR was the method, and the copy in TCRdb shows in-frame clones only, minus some. The sample consists of 220,000 or so clones, 65% to 85% of them appearing once. Specimen: peripheral blood. The receptors derive from a woman in her fifties or sixties with acute or convalescent COVID-19. Each CDR3 is given with its conserved first and last residue. Each record gives: clone size, V gene, J gene, D gene, CDR3 protein, CDR3 DNA. D genes are given only for firm matches. Where a row states a size, it is once, few, many or the class of an expanded clone; other rows omit it.

once	TRBV7-9	TRBJ2-1	-	CASSLGPLNEQFF	TGTGCCAGCAGCTTAGGGCCGCTCAATGAGCAGTTCTTC
-	TRBV7-2	TRBJ2-1	TRBD2	CASSLLAGSLNSYNEQFF	TGTGCCAGCAGCTTATTAGCGGGGTCGCTGAACTCCTACAATGAGCAGTTCTTC
-	TRBV19	TRBJ1-4	-	CASSIQSRDGEKLFF	TGTGCCAGTAGTATCCAGAGCAGGGATGGTGAAAAACTGTTTTTT
-	TRBV7-9	TRBJ2-5	-	CASSHSGQGGETQYF	TGTGCCAGCAGCCACTCAGGACAGGGAGGGGAGACCCAGTACTTC
-	TRBV6-2/TRBV6-3	TRBJ2-5	-	CASSSRPGWGLETQYF	TGTGCCAGCAGTTCCCGACCCGGGTGGGGCCTGGAGACCCAGTACTTC
-	TRBV3-1/TRBV3-2	TRBJ2-5	TRBD2	CASSRGTSGNQETQYF	TGTGCCAGCAGCCGCGGGACTAGCGGGAACCAAGAGACCCAGTACTTC
-	TRBV4-2	TRBJ2-3	-	CASSQGASDTQYF	TGTGCCAGCAGCCAAGGGGCCTCAGATACGCAGTATTTT
-	TRBV18	TRBJ1-1	-	CASSLGVGGEAFF	TGTGCCAGCTCCCTAGGGGTAGGGGGAGAAGCTTTCTTT
few	TRBV6-6	TRBJ1-1	-	CASSYFRDTEAFF	TGTGCCAGCAGTTACTTTCGGGACACTGAAGCTTTCTTT
-	TRBV19	TRBJ1-2	-	CASSPDKDYGYTF	TGTGCCAGTAGCCCCGACAAGGACTATGGCTACACCTTC
-	TRBV11-2	TRBJ1-1	-	CASSSSLNTEAFF	TGTGCCAGCAGCTCTAGCTTGAACACTGAAGCTTTCTTT
-	TRBV5-6	TRBJ2-7	TRBD1	CASSADRGLYEQYF	TGTGCCAGCAGCGCCGACAGGGGGCTTTACGAGCAGTACTTC
-	TRBV5-4	TRBJ1-1	-	CASSPGDTEAFF	TGTGCCAGCAGCCCAGGGGACACTGAAGCTTTCTTT
-	TRBV5-4	TRBJ2-5	-	CASSEGLQYQETQYF	TGTGCCAGCAGCGAAGGACTACAGTACCAAGAGACCCAGTACTTC
-	TRBV5-1	TRBJ1-3	TRBD1	CASSLSQGADGNTIYF	TGCGCCAGCAGCTTATCGCAGGGGGCAGATGGAAACACCATATATTTT
-	TRBV5-8	TRBJ1-6	TRBD1	CASSLGQGGHSPLHF	TGTGCCAGCAGCCTCGGACAGGGCGGGCACTCACCCCTCCACTTT
-	TRBV13	TRBJ2-3	TRBD2	CASSHFDGTSGGAGTDTQYF	TGTGCCAGCAGTCATTTCGACGGGACTAGCGGGGGGGCCGGCACAGATACGCAGTATTTT
-	TRBV19	TRBJ1-4	-	CASRGQSAHEKLFF	TGTGCCAGTAGAGGACAGTCCGCCCATGAAAAACTGTTTTTT
-	TRBV30	TRBJ1-1	-	CAWSQASAEAFF	TGTGCCTGGAGTCAAGCGAGCGCTGAAGCTTTCTTT
-	TRBV9	TRBJ1-6	-	CASSVGGAYNSPLHF	TGTGCCAGCAGCGTAGGGGGAGCCTATAATTCACCCCTCCACTTT
-	TRBV18	TRBJ2-5	TRBD2	CASSSQREGETQYF	TGTGCCAGCTCATCACAGCGGGAGGGAGAGACCCAGTACTTC
many	TRBV4-2	TRBJ2-1	TRBD2	CASSQAAGVPNEQFF	TGTGCCAGCAGCCAAGCGGCGGGGGTGCCAAATGAGCAGTTCTTC
few	TRBV15	TRBJ1-1	-	CATSSQSNTEAFF	TGTGCCACCAGCAGTCAATCAAACACTGAAGCTTTCTTT
-	TRBV7-9	TRBJ2-7	-	CASSTWDIYEQYF	TGTGCCAGCAGCACCTGGGACATTTACGAGCAGTACTTC
few	TRBV12-3/TRBV12-4	TRBJ1-2	-	CASSVGLRGYTF	TGTGCCAGCAGTGTGGGACTTCGGGGCTACACCTTC
-	TRBV5-4	TRBJ1-2	TRBD1	CASSLAGTDFGYTF	TGTGCCAGCAGCTTGGCCGGGACAGATTTTGGCTACACCTTC
-	TRBV27	TRBJ1-2	-	CASGTEVGYYGYTF	TGTGCCAGCGGAACCGAGGTCGGTTACTATGGCTACACCTTC
-	TRBV27	TRBJ2-7	-	CASSLVGGGSYEQYF	TGTGCCAGCAGTTTAGTGGGAGGGGGCTCCTACGAGCAGTACTTC
-	TRBV28	TRBJ1-2	-	CASSFSGNYGYTF	TGTGCCAGCAGTTTTTCAGGGAACTATGGCTACACCTTC
-	TRBV7-2	TRBJ1-5	-	CASSLRADKNQPQHF	TGTGCCAGCAGCTTAAGGGCGGACAAAAATCAGCCCCAGCATTTT
-	TRBV19	TRBJ2-1	TRBD2	CASSTRRGAYNEQFF	TGTGCCAGTAGTACGCGGCGGGGGGCCTACAATGAGCAGTTCTTC
-	TRBV2	TRBJ1-1	TRBD1	CASRGQGVTEAFF	TGTGCCAGCCGAGGACAGGGGGTGACTGAAGCTTTCTTT
-	TRBV5-1	TRBJ1-1	-	CASSEPGLHTEAFF	TGCGCCAGCAGCGAACCGGGACTTCACACTGAAGCTTTCTTT
once	TRBV18	TRBJ1-4	-	CASSPRDGGIQKLFF	TGTGCCAGCTCACCGCGCGACGGGGGGATACAAAAACTGTTTTTT
-	TRBV3-1/TRBV3-2	TRBJ1-4	TRBD1	CASSQPTGTGGEKLFF	TGTGCCAGCAGCCAGCCGACCGGGACAGGTGGCGAAAAACTGTTTTTT
-	TRBV4-2	TRBJ2-3	TRBD2	CASSQDGVAGGKVTQYF	TGTGCCAGCAGCCAAGATGGTGTTGCGGGGGGTAAGGTTACGCAGTATTTT
-	TRBV4-3	TRBJ1-2	-	CASSQEGSNYGYTF	TGCGCCAGCAGCCAAGAGGGCAGTAACTATGGCTACACCTTC
-	TRBV7-5	TRBJ1-5	-	CARSPEVEYDNQPQHF	TGTGCCAGAAGCCCAGAGGTGGAGTATGACAATCAGCCCCAGCATTTT
-	TRBV7-9	TRBJ2-7	TRBD2	CASSLGTSIVDEQYF	TGTGCCAGCAGCTTAGGGACTAGCATAGTGGACGAGCAGTACTTC
-	TRBV3-1/TRBV3-2	TRBJ1-1	-	CASSQVDGFGAEAFF	TGTGCCAGCAGCCAAGTAGACGGGTTCGGCGCTGAAGCTTTCTTT
-	TRBV7-9	TRBJ2-3	TRBD2	CASSLGARGGPTDTQYF	TGTGCCAGCAGCTTAGGGGCGCGGGGGGGCCCCACAGATACGCAGTATTTT
-	TRBV7-2	TRBJ2-2	-	CASSPLLTGELFF	TGTGCCAGCAGCCCCCTCCTAACCGGGGAGCTGTTTTTT
-	TRBV20-1	TRBJ2-3	-	CSASFRDTQYF	TGCAGTGCTAGTTTCCGGGATACGCAGTATTTT
-	TRBV6-1	TRBJ2-7	TRBD1	CASSDPGTATYEQYF	TGTGCCAGCAGTGACCCAGGGACAGCTACCTACGAGCAGTACTTC
-	TRBV5-1	TRBJ2-1	TRBD2	CASSGGTSGGRYNEQFF	TGCGCCAGCAGCGGCGGGACTAGCGGGGGCCGTTACAATGAGCAGTTCTTC
-	TRBV7-3	TRBJ1-1	-	CASSHPPRTDTEAFF	TGTGCCAGCAGCCACCCTCCAAGGACAGACACTGAAGCTTTCTTT
-	TRBV15	TRBJ1-4	TRBD1	CATSRKPGTGEKLFF	TGTGCCACCAGCCGTAAACCGGGGACAGGAGAAAAACTGTTTTTT
once	TRBV6-2/TRBV6-3	TRBJ2-3	-	CASSYSIGRDLPTTDTQYF	TGTGCCAGCAGTTACTCGATTGGGCGGGACCTACCCACCACAGATACGCAGTATTTT
-	TRBV7-2	TRBJ2-5	TRBD2	CASSLGLAGMGGPETQYF	TGTGCCAGCAGCTTAGGACTAGCGGGGATGGGGGGGCCAGAGACCCAGTACTTC
-	TRBV5-6	TRBJ1-2	-	CASSLSTQEGYTF	TGTGCCAGCAGCTTGTCTACCCAGGAAGGCTACACCTTC
-	TRBV28	TRBJ2-3	TRBD2	CASSESAGGRTDTQYF	TGTGCCAGCAGTGAGTCAGCGGGGGGGCGCACAGATACGCAGTATTTT
few	TRBV18	TRBJ2-5	TRBD2	CASGSGGPQETQYF	TGTGCCAGCGGTAGCGGGGGACCCCAAGAGACCCAGTACTTC